This TCR beta chain derives from a study of CD8 T cells in ankylosing spondylitis. The study, taken as a whole, reports: Characteristic, it appeared, of ankylosing spondylitis blood was a TCR beta motif of roughly 8 highly homologous variants. Researchers reportedly found disease-linked clones significantly enriched in matched ankylosing spondylitis synovial fluid.

TCR beta libraries were made by quantitative 5'-RACE with molecular barcodes. One entry per CDR3 protein results from TCRdb running MiXCR on the 5' RACE reads. The data hold some 400,000 distinct CDR3 sequences, with around 22% observed a single time. Details on this clonotype: Antigen specificity is unknown.

The CDR3 runs to 17 residues. V lost 7 bases to trimming and J lost 1 base, with 22 bases between them. The germline CDR1 and CDR2 sequences are LGHDT and YNNKEL (reference sequence). This TCR came from a male donor with ankylosing spondylitis. The sample comprised blood, either unsorted or a sorted T cell fraction (not recorded which). V is TRBV3-1 and J is TRBJ2-5, with D maybe TRBD1 (6 bases). CDR3 nucleotides: TGTGCCAGCAAGCCCGGGCAGGGGAGAATCGGCCAAGAGACCCAGTACTTC. It is translated as CASKPGQGRIGQETQYF.